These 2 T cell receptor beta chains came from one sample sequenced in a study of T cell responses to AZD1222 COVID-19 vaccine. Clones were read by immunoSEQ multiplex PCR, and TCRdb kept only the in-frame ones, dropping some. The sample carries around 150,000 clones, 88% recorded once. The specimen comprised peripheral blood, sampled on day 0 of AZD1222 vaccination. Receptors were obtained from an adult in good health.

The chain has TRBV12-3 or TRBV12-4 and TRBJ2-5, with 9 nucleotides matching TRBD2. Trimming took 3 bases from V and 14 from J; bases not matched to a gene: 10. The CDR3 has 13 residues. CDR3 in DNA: TGTGCCAGCAGTTTCGGCCTAGCGGGGATCCTCTACTTC. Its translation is CASSFGLAGILYF.

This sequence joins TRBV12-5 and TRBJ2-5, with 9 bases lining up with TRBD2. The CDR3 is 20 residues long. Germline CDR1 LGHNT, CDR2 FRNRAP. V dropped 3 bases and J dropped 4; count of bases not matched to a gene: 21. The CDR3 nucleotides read TGTGCTAGTGGTTTTGCCGACCTAGCGGGGAAATTGTGGTCGGGAGAGACCCAGTACTTC. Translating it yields CASGFADLAGKLWSGETQYF.